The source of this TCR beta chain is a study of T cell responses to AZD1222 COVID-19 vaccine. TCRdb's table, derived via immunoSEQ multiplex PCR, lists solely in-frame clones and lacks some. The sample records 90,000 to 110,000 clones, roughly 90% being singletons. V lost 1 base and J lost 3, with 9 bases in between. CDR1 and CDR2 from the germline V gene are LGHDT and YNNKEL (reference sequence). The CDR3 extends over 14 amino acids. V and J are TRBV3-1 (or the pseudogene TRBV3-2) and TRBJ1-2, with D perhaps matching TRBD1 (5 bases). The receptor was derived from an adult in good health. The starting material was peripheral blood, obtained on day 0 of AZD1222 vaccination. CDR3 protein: CASSQGRGYYGYTF. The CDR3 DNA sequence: TGTGCCAGCAGCCAAGGGCGGGGGTACTATGGCTACACCTTC.